Listed here are 21 T cell receptor beta chains from one sample, sequenced in a study of blood T cell repertoires in COVID-19. Sequenced by immunoSEQ multiplex PCR; TCRdb stores in-frame clones only, minus some. The sample shows around 11,000 clones, approximately 87% of them seen only once. The sequenced material came from peripheral blood. All receptors come from a human donor in a cohort sampled during active COVID-19.

The DNA for the CDR3 is TGTGCCAGCAGCGCGGACAGGGGTCCCGACGAGCAGTACTTC. Protein product: CASSADRGPDEQYF. The V call is TRBV2, the J call TRBJ2-7; 9 bases align to TRBD1. With V trimmed by 6 bases and J by 5 bases, 8 bases remained unmatched. The CDR3 spans 14 residues. Germline V lookup: CDR1 SNHLY, CDR2 FYNNEI.

This chain uses TRBV7-9 with TRBJ2-3; 7 bases fit TRBD2. CDR1 is SEHNR, CDR2 FQNEAQ, per germline (reference sequence). Trimming took 4 bases from V and 6 from J; bases not matched to a gene: 16. This CDR3 has 17 residues. CDR3 sequence (DNA): TGTGCCAGCAGCTCCCCCACCGGTGCGGGAGAGCGGGATACGCAGTATTTT. Translating it yields CASSSPTGAGERDTQYF.

This chain joins TRBV23-1 and TRBJ2-1; D is undetermined. TRBV23-1 counts as an open reading frame of uncertain function. The CDR3 is made up of 15 amino acids. Between the trimmed V and J ends, which lost 2 bases and 12 bases, there was a span of 20 bases. CDR3 amino acids: CASSQPSISQRRQFF. Written as DNA, the CDR3 is TGCGCCAGCAGTCAACCGAGCATATCTCAGAGGAGGCAGTTCTTC.

V gene TRBV7-2 combines with J gene TRBJ1-3; 7 nucleotides agree with TRBD1. Germline V gene data show CDR1 as SGHTA and CDR2 as FQGNSA. Trimming at V came to 2 bases and at J to 3 bases, leaving 7 bases not matched to a gene. This CDR3 has 16 amino acids. The CDR3 bases are TGTGCCAGCAGCTTACGACAGGGAGGACGTGGAAACACCATATATTTT. Its translation is CASSLRQGGRGNTIYF.

The chain is built from TRBV30 and TRBJ2-2; 9 bases agree with TRBD2. Germline-derived CDR1 and CDR2 are GTSNPN and SVGIG (reference sequence). The CDR3 extends over 20 amino acids. V dropped 0 bases and J dropped 1; count of bases not matched to a gene: 15. The CDR3 loop is CAWSVLFPRGRAWNTGELFF. The CDR3 DNA is TGTGCCTGGAGTGTACTTTTTCCTCGCGGGAGGGCCTGGAACACCGGGGAGCTGTTTTTT.

In DNA, the CDR3 is TGTGCCAGCTCACCGCGCTCCGGGACTAGCGCTTCGGGCGGGGAGCTGTTTTTT. Its translation: CASSPRSGTSASGGELFF. The chain links TRBV18 to TRBJ2-2; 10 positions agree with TRBD2. Germline values: CDR1 KGHSH, CDR2 LQKENI. This CDR3 is 18 amino acids long. Trimming took 3 bases from V and 7 from J; bases not matched to a gene: 14. Together with reference TRBV18 and TRBJ2-2, the CDR3 gives the full variable domain: NAGVMQNPRHLVRRRGQEARLRCSPMKGHSHVYWYRQLPEEGLKFMVYLQKENIIDESGMPKERFSAEFPKEGPSILRIQQVVRGDSAAYFCASSPRSGTSASGGELFFGEGSRLTVL.

This clone was seen a handful of times. The chain has TRBV7-9 and TRBJ2-5; 7 positions match TRBD2. Germline CDR1 reads SEHNR; CDR2 reads FQNEAQ (reference sequence). This CDR3 region has 18 residues. V lost 2 bases and J lost 2; bases outside the gene matches: 14. CDR3 in DNA: TGTGCCAGCAGCTTATCGACGGCGGCTAGCGGTATACAAGAGACCCAGTACTTC. This encodes CASSLSTAASGIQETQYF.

CDR3 region: CASSDSSGTGTTYEQYF. CDR3 DNA: TGTGCCAGCAGTGACTCGAGTGGGACAGGGACGACCTACGAGCAGTACTTC. The chain recombines TRBV6-4 with TRBJ2-7, with TRBD1 matching over 9 bases. The CDR3 totals 17 residues. The trim removed 0 bases at V and 2 bases at J, leaving 8 bases unmatched. Germline CDR1 and CDR2: MRHNA and SNTAGT.

This chain connects TRBV2 to TRBJ2-4; 7 nucleotides align to TRBD1. Germline loops: CDR1 SNHLY, CDR2 FYNNEI. Trimming cost V 8 bases and J 0 bases; bases outside gene matches: 7. This CDR3 region has 15 residues. The CDR3 here is CASYRDSLAKNIQYF. CDR3 DNA sequence: TGTGCCAGCTACCGGGACAGTCTAGCCAAAAACATTCAGTACTTC.

The J gene is TRBJ1-6, the V gene TRBV28; tentatively, D is TRBD1 (5 bases). Germline V lookup: CDR1 MDHEN, CDR2 SYDVKM. The germline V and J ends were trimmed by 6 bases and 3 bases, with 12 bases remaining between them. CDR3 size: 15 residues. The CDR3 coding sequence is TGTGCCAGCAGGAGAGCGGGGCTCTATAATTCACCCCTCCACTTT. Translated, it gives CASRRAGLYNSPLHF.

The genes are TRBV10-1 and TRBJ2-2, with 9 bases that match TRBD1. V dropped 5 bases and J dropped 6; count of bases not matched to a gene: 10. The CDR3 loop spans 16 amino acids. Germline CDR1 is WNHNN and CDR2 is SYGVQD (reference sequence). The CDR3 is CASSRGGQGRSGELFF. For the CDR3, the DNA is TGCGCCAGCAGTCGAGGTGGACAGGGGAGGTCCGGGGAGCTGTTTTTT.

The chain uses TRBV6-5 and TRBJ2-7; 10 bases match TRBD2. The CDR3 is 14 amino acids. The germline V gene has CDR1 MNHEY and CDR2 SVGAGI. J lost 4 bases, V lost 7 bases, and 7 bases had no gene match. DNA of the CDR3: TGTGCCAGCACCTCTAGCGGGAGATCGTACGAGCAGTACTTC. Translating gives CASTSSGRSYEQYF.

The chain combines TRBV3-1 (or the pseudogene TRBV3-2) with TRBJ2-7; 10 nucleotides line up with TRBD1. This CDR3 comprises 14 residues. Germline assignment: CDR1 LGHDT and CDR2 YNNKEL (reference sequence). The junction had 6 bases not matched to a gene; V was cut back by 4 bases and J by 6 bases. For the CDR3, the DNA is TGTGCCAGCAGCCTGGGACAGGGGATCCGCGAGCAGTACTTC. Translating it yields CASSLGQGIREQYF.

Note on this clone: Sequence at one end of the junction differs from germline and may be a read error. This sequence joins TRBV5-6 and TRBJ2-7, with 11 bases matching TRBD2. Germline V gene sequence: CDR1 SGHDT, CDR2 YYEEEE. CDR3 length: 13 amino acids. DNA for the CDR3: TGTGCCAGCAGCTTTGATACTAGCGGGAGTGGTGTTTTC. Amino acids: CASSFDTSGSGVF.

The V call is TRBV5-4, the J call TRBJ2-7, with TRBD2 matching over 11 bases. The CDR3 is made up of 15 amino acids. Germline CDR1 and CDR2: SGHNT and YYREEE (reference sequence). With 4 bases clipped from V and 3 bases from J, the junction kept 6 bases outside the gene matches. Written as DNA, the CDR3 is TGTGCCAGCAGCGGGGGACTAGCGGAGATCTACGAGCAGTACTTC. Translation gives CASSGGLAEIYEQYF.

The chain joins TRBV6-1 to TRBJ2-7; D gene ambiguous. Trimming shortened V by 2 bases and J by 0 bases, and 11 bases separated the two germline ends. CDR1 MNHNS and CDR2 SASEGT come from the germline V gene. The length of the CDR3 is 15 residues. CDR3 sequence reads: CASSEPHASSYEQYF. The CDR3 nucleotides read TGTGCCAGCAGTGAACCCCACGCGAGCTCCTACGAGCAGTACTTC.

The chain couples TRBV27 to TRBJ2-7, with D maybe TRBD1 (5 bases). The CDR3 length is 14 residues. Between the trimmed V and J ends, which lost 4 bases and 0 bases, there was a span of 10 bases. Per the germline V gene, CDR1 is MNHEY and CDR2 is SMNVEV (reference sequence). In DNA, the CDR3 is TGTGCCAGCAGTTCCAGGGAAAACTCCTACGAGCAGTACTTC. Amino acid sequence: CASSSRENSYEQYF.

The rearrangement joins TRBV6-4 to TRBJ1-1; no clear D. Germline CDR1 reads MRHNA; CDR2 reads SNTAGT. CDR3 length: 14 amino acids. Trimming removed 5 bases from V and 3 bases from J, with 13 bases in between. The CDR3 nucleotides read TGTGCCAGCAGTCCCCGGGGTGACGACACTGAAGCTTTCTTT. This sequence encodes CASSPRGDDTEAFF.

J is TRBJ2-5 and V is TRBV28, with D perhaps matching TRBD1 (6 bases). The CDR3 consists of 16 residues. V was cut by 2 bases and J by 0 bases, with 13 bases left in between. CDR1 and CDR2 (germline): MDHEN, SYDVKM. Here the CDR3 reads CASSLGLGTYQETQYF. The CDR3, as DNA: TGTGCCAGCAGTTTAGGCTTGGGGACATACCAAGAGACCCAGTACTTC.

The rearrangement links TRBV6-1 to TRBJ2-3; a possible D gene is TRBD2 (5 bases). The V gene lost 3 bases and the J gene lost 3 bases, with 13 bases spanning the gap. The CDR3 loop spans 15 amino acids. Per the germline V gene, CDR1 is MNHNS and CDR2 is SASEGT. CDR3 coding DNA: TGTGCCAGCAGTGACGCCAAAAAGCGGACAGATACGCAGTATTTT. It codes for CASSDAKKRTDTQYF.

This clone was detected only a few times. The gene calls are TRBV28 and TRBJ2-5; maybe TRBD1 (5 bases). CDR1 MDHEN and CDR2 SYDVKM come from the germline V gene. Trimming stripped 5 bases from V and 2 bases from J, with 12 bases between. This CDR3 spans 14 amino acids. CDR3 nucleotide sequence: TGTGCCAGCAGTACCTGGACACAACAAGAGACCCAGTACTTC. This codes for CASSTWTQQETQYF. Full variable domain (outside the CDR3, taken from reference TRBV28 and TRBJ2-5): DVKVTQSSRYLVKRTGEKVFLECVQDMDHENMFWYRQDPGLGLRLIYFSYDVKMKEKGDIPEGYSVSREKKERFSLILESASTNQTSMYLCASSTWTQQETQYFGPGTRLLVL.